Following are 20 T cell receptor beta chains from one sample sequenced in a study of molecular identifiers for immune sequencing clone quantification. TCRdb used MiXCR to reprocess the PCR reads, holding one entry per CDR3 protein. This table has about 500,000 distinct CDR3 sequences, under 30% appearing once. Sequences were obtained from naive CD8+ T cells from blood, with Jurkat cell RNA spiked in. Subset in this sample: FACS-sorted CD8+CD4-CCR7+CD45RA+ naive T cells. The origin of the receptors is a human donor in good health. Some libraries in this study had Jurkat cell RNA spiked in.

This clonotype was seen repeatedly, ten times or more. The V and J genes are TRBV6-1 and TRBJ2-7; D is unclear. V lost 1 base and J lost 1, with 11 bases in between. The length of the CDR3 is 15 residues. Germline lookup yields CDR1 MNHNS and CDR2 SASEGT. CDR3 sequence reads: CASSEGPGVSYEQYF. CDR3 DNA sequence: TGTGCCAGCAGTGAAGGTCCAGGAGTTTCCTACGAGCAGTACTTC.

The V call is TRBV7-9, the J call TRBJ2-7; D is possibly TRBD1 (6 bases). Trimming cost V 8 bases and J 0 bases, with 14 bases left between them. The germline CDR1 and CDR2 sequences are SEHNR and FQNEAQ (reference sequence). This CDR3 comprises 14 residues. CDR3 loop: CASSETGRSYEQYF. The CDR3 coding sequence is TGTGCCAGCTCGGAGACAGGCCGCTCCTACGAGCAGTACTTC.

In this sample, this clonotype turned up many times. The CDR3 coding sequence is TGTGCCAGCAGCCAAGCCCAGACAGACACCGGGGAGCTGTTTTTT. It translates to CASSQAQTDTGELFF. The chain recombines TRBV4-2 with TRBJ2-2, with D perhaps TRBD1 (5 bases). Germline V lookup: CDR1 LGHNA, CDR2 YNFKEQ. CDR3 length: 15 amino acids. Deletions cut 1 base from V and 3 bases from J, with 9 bases between.

The gene calls are TRBV2 and TRBJ2-6; possibly TRBD1 or TRBD2 for D (5 bases each). V was clipped by 0 bases and J by 0 bases, with 15 bases between them. Germline V CDR1 and CDR2: SNHLY, FYNNEI. The CDR3 has 19 amino acids. CDR3 bases: TGTGCCAGCAGTGAAGCGGCCGGGACGGTCTTCTCTGGGGCCAACGTCCTGACTTTC. It yields the protein CASSEAAGTVFSGANVLTF. The whole variable domain, remainder taken from reference TRBV2 and TRBJ2-6, is EPEVTQTPSHQVTQMGQEVILRCVPISNHLYFYWYRQILGQKVEFLVSFYNNEISEKSEIFDDQFSVERPDGSNFTLKIRSTKLEDSAMYFCASSEAAGTVFSGANVLTFGAGSRLTVL.

This clonotype was found a few times. V is TRBV12-3 or TRBV12-4 and J is TRBJ2-3; the D gene is possibly TRBD2 (5 bases). The CDR3 runs to 11 residues. CDR3 in amino acids: CRGPETDTQYF. CDR3 in DNA: TGTCGGGGTCCAGAGACAGATACGCAGTATTTT.

The V call is TRBV7-9, the J call TRBJ2-7; 7 bases are a match to TRBD1. V trimming: 5 bases; J trimming: 3 bases; junction bases outside the gene matches: 7. CDR3 length: 14 residues. Germline assignment: CDR1 SEHNR and CDR2 FQNEAQ (reference sequence). CDR3 in amino acids: CASSTNGQVYEQYF. The CDR3 DNA reads as TGTGCCAGCAGCACCAATGGACAGGTCTACGAGCAGTACTTC.

This clonotype was found a few times. This chain joins TRBV18 and TRBJ2-1, with D perhaps TRBD2 (5 bases). The CDR3 covers 13 residues. V was pared by 3 bases and J by 8 bases, with 11 bases between. Germline V lookup: CDR1 KGHSH, CDR2 LQKENI. CDR3 nucleotide sequence: TGTGCCAGCTCACCGTCCGGGGTTGATGAGCAGTTCTTC. Encoded protein: CASSPSGVDEQFF.

This clonotype was detected only a few times. A junction boundary mismatches the germline segment, possibly from a read error. This chain uses TRBV7-2 with TRBJ2-6; D unresolved. The germline gives CDR1 SGHTA, CDR2 FQGNSA. CDR3 length: 9 amino acids. This chain's CDR3 is CASSLVPTF. The CDR3 DNA sequence: TGTGCCAGCAGCCTTGTCCCGACTTTC.

This clonotype appeared a few times. V usage is TRBV7-9 and J usage is TRBJ1-6, with a possible D match to TRBD1 (5 bases). The CDR3 consists of 16 residues. V lost 1 base to trimming and J lost 3 bases, with 10 bases between them. In germline, CDR1 is SEHNR, CDR2 FQNEAQ (reference sequence). CDR3 coding DNA: TGTGCCAGCAGCTTAGGACAGCCTCGCTATAATTCACCCCTCCACTTT. This translates into CASSLGQPRYNSPLHF.

The chain carries TRBV7-9 and TRBJ2-5; 7 positions match TRBD2. CDR3 length: 16 amino acids. V dropped 8 bases and J dropped 0; count of bases not matched to a gene: 12. CDR1 is SEHNR and CDR2 is FQNEAQ in the germline V gene (reference sequence). The CDR3 coding sequence is TGTGCCAGCCTGGGGCAATGGGGAGGGCACCAAGAGACCCAGTACTTC. It translates to CASLGQWGGHQETQYF. Using reference TRBV7-9 and TRBJ2-5 for the parts outside the CDR3, the full variable domain is DTGVSQNPRHKITKRGQNVTFRCDPISEHNRLYWYRQTLGQGPEFLTYFQNEAQLEKSRLLSDRFSAERPKGSFSTLEIQRTEQGDSAMYLCASLGQWGGHQETQYFGPGTRLLVL.

As to this clonotype: This sequence may be a read error, since a much larger clone differs from it by one base. In nucleotides, the CDR3 is TGTGCCAGCAGCTCAGACGGTGGAGAGTATCAGCCCCAGCATTTT. It specifies CASSSDGGEYQPQHF. This chain joins TRBV7-6 and TRBJ1-5; D is ambiguous. V lost 4 bases and J 5 bases, leaving 15 bases between the germline ends. The CDR3 spans 15 residues. Germline V lookup: CDR1 SGHVS, CDR2 FNYEAQ. Based on the CDR3 plus reference TRBV7-6 and TRBJ1-5, the full variable domain is GAGVSQSPRYKVTKRGQDVALRCDPISGHVSLYWYRQALGQGPEFLTYFNYEAQQDKSGLPNDRFSAERPEGSISTLTIQRTEQRDSAMYRCASSSDGGEYQPQHFGDGTRLSIL.

Remarks on this clonotype: Being one base from a much bigger clone, this may be a read error. The chain is built from TRBV7-9 and TRBJ2-5; D uncertain. Germline V gene lookup returns CDR1 SEHNR and CDR2 FQNEAQ (reference sequence). CDR3 length: 14 residues. The DNA of the CDR3 is TGTGACAGCAGCTTAGCTTTCCAGCAAGAGACCCAGTACTTC. Protein: CDSSLAFQQETQYF.

This rearrangement joins TRBV2 to TRBJ2-3; D is undetermined. Germline CDR1 and CDR2: SNHLY and FYNNEI. Deletions cut 6 bases from V and 2 bases from J, with 15 bases between. The CDR3 contains 15 residues. CDR3 amino acids: CASRAPYTLTDTQYF. CDR3 DNA: TGTGCCAGCAGAGCACCCTATACCCTCACAGATACGCAGTATTTT.

This chain uses TRBV4-3 with TRBJ2-7; perhaps TRBD1 as D (5 bases). Germline V CDR1 and CDR2: LGHNA, YSLEER. This CDR3 contains 15 residues. V lost 2 bases and J 4 bases, leaving 15 bases between the germline ends. The CDR3 DNA follows: TGCGCCAGCAGCCAAAACCGCCTAGGGGAATACGAGCAGTACTTC. Its translation is CASSQNRLGEYEQYF.

V and J are TRBV18 and TRBJ2-4; D is undetermined. In germline, CDR1 is KGHSH, CDR2 LQKENI. V lost 8 bases and J lost 7, with 18 bases in between. CDR3 length equals 14 residues. Here the CDR3 reads CASAGPTDGNIQYF. The DNA of the CDR3 is TGTGCCAGCGCTGGACCTACGGATGGGAACATTCAGTACTTC.

This clonotype was observed a few times. The genes are TRBV5-6 and TRBJ2-3; tentative D call: TRBD2 (5 bases). CDR1 is SGHDT, CDR2 YYEEEE, per germline. The germline V and J ends were trimmed by 7 bases and 0 bases, with 12 bases remaining between them. The CDR3 totals 14 residues. The CDR3 here is CASWGEVSTDTQYF. The CDR3, as DNA: TGTGCCAGCTGGGGAGAGGTGAGCACAGATACGCAGTATTTT. Based on the CDR3 plus reference TRBV5-6 and TRBJ2-3, the full variable domain is DAGVTQSPTHLIKTRGQQVTLRCSPKSGHDTVSWYQQALGQGPQFIFQYYEEEERQRGNFPDRFSGHQFPNYSSELNVNALLLGDSALYLCASWGEVSTDTQYFGPGTRLTVL.

This clonotype was counted only a few times. The J gene is TRBJ2-1, the V gene TRBV27, with D unresolved. The V end was cut by 3 bases, the J end by 4 bases, with 7 bases between. This CDR3 contains 13 residues. Germline V gives CDR1 MNHEY, CDR2 SMNVEV (reference sequence). The CDR3 spells CASSFDEYNEQFF. In nucleotides, the CDR3 is TGTGCCAGCAGTTTCGACGAATACAATGAGCAGTTCTTC.

This clonotype was observed a few times. J is TRBJ2-1 and V is TRBV6-5; 7 nucleotides agree with TRBD1. V dropped 2 bases and J dropped 2; count of bases not matched to a gene: 3. This CDR3 has 15 residues. Germline CDR1 reads MNHEY; CDR2 reads SVGAGI. Here the CDR3 reads CASSYAGTAYNEQFF. The CDR3 coding sequence is TGTGCCAGCAGTTACGCCGGGACAGCCTACAATGAGCAGTTCTTC.

The table lists this clonotype with a few counts. The rearrangement uses TRBV5-4 and TRBJ2-3; TRBD2 agrees at 11 bases. CDR3 length: 16 residues. Germline values: CDR1 SGHNT, CDR2 YYREEE (reference sequence). The V gene end was trimmed by 1 base and the J gene end by 7 bases; junction bases not matched to a gene: 8. This CDR3 is CASSLLLAGVKHTQYF. Written as DNA, the CDR3 is TGTGCCAGCAGCTTGTTACTAGCGGGAGTCAAACATACGCAGTATTTT.

This clonotype was seen only a few times. Relative to the germline gene, one junction end is altered; a read error may explain this. This chain uses TRBV7-8 with TRBJ1-1; D gene unclear. The CDR3 runs to 13 residues. The V gene's germline CDR1 is SGHVS and CDR2 FQNEAQ. Here the CDR3 DNA reads TGTGCCAGCGGCTTAGCCATAGGCACTGAAGCTTTCTTT. Its protein is CASGLAIGTEAFF.